These 32 T cell receptor beta chains share one sample of origin, sequenced in a study of identifying expanded T cells in peripheral blood. The method was immunoSEQ multiplex PCR; TCRdb's version includes in-frame clones alone and lacks a portion of them. The sample shows around 85,000 clones, more than 75% of them seen only once. Sequenced: blood. The receptors here all came from a person between 18 and 70 years old in good health.

This clone turned up a few times. The junction and the germline gene differ at one end; a read error may be behind it. The chain links TRBV6-5 to TRBJ2-7; 7 bases map to TRBD1. From germline, CDR1 is MNHEY and CDR2 SVGAGI. CDR3 length: 11 residues. The CDR3 loop is CASSDRTGRSF. As DNA, the CDR3 is TGTGCCAGCAGCGATAGGACAGGTCGAAGCTTC.

CDR3 DNA sequence: TGTGCCAGCAGCCTCGGGACAGAGAGAAACACCATATATTTT. Amino acid sequence: CASSLGTERNTIYF. The chain recombines TRBV13 with TRBJ1-3; 7 bases are shared with TRBD1. The CDR3 is 14 amino acids. Germline CDR1 is PRHDT and CDR2 is FYEKMQ (reference sequence). V lost 5 bases, J lost 5 bases, and 6 bases stayed unmatched.

The chain joins TRBV7-9 to TRBJ2-7; TRBD2 aligns across 9 bases. Germline loops: CDR1 SEHNR, CDR2 FQNEAQ (reference sequence). V gave up 1 base and J gave up 3 bases; unmatched junction bases: 1. The CDR3 runs 14 residues. The chain's CDR3 is CASSLGSGGYEQYF. The CDR3 bases are TGTGCCAGCAGCTTAGGTAGCGGGGGCTACGAGCAGTACTTC.

The chain joins TRBV5-1 to TRBJ2-4, with 11 bases lining up with TRBD2. CDR3 length: 19 residues. From germline, CDR1 is SGHRS and CDR2 YFSETQ. J gave up 4 bases and V 4 bases, and 16 bases lay outside the gene matches. CDR3 protein: CASSPRLTSGVGWKNIQYF. The CDR3 nucleotides are TGCGCCAGCAGCCCCCGACTGACTAGCGGGGTAGGATGGAAAAACATTCAGTACTTC.

This clone was counted a single time. V and J are TRBV11-2 and TRBJ2-2; no clear D. This CDR3 spans 13 amino acids. V was cut by 6 bases and J by 3 bases, with 8 bases left in between. CDR1 and CDR2 from the germline V gene are SGHAT and FQNNGV. This CDR3 reads CASSYPYTGELFF. The CDR3 DNA is TGTGCCAGCAGTTACCCTTACACCGGGGAGCTGTTTTTT.

The chain uses TRBV5-1 and TRBJ1-2; 8 positions match TRBD1. CDR3 length: 14 residues. V shed 3 bases, J shed 8 bases, and the junction held 9 bases outside the gene matches. Germline CDR1 SGHRS, CDR2 YFSETQ. CDR3 amino acids: CASSWIGDRRGYTF. DNA of the CDR3: TGCGCCAGCAGCTGGATCGGGGACAGGAGGGGCTACACCTTC.

The chain links TRBV9 to TRBJ2-5, with 15 bases aligning to TRBD2. The CDR3 consists of 18 residues. V trimming: 3 bases; J trimming: 4 bases; junction bases outside the gene matches: 10. Per germline, CDR1 SGDLS and CDR2 YYNGEE. The CDR3 region has the DNA TGTGCCAGCAGCGGGACTAGCGGGGGGGCAGCGGTGGGAGAGACCCAGTACTTC. This gives the protein CASSGTSGGAAVGETQYF.

The chain has TRBV2 and TRBJ1-2; TRBD1 might be the D (6 bases). The V gene's germline CDR1 is SNHLY and CDR2 FYNNEI. CDR3 length: 16 residues. V lost 6 bases, J lost 1 base, and 18 bases lay in between. For the CDR3, the DNA is TGTGCCAGCAGGTCCCGTTCAGGGGCCCTTAACTATGGCTACACCTTC. Protein sequence: CASRSRSGALNYGYTF.

The gene calls are TRBV4-1 and TRBJ2-1; tentatively, D is TRBD2 (6 bases). The CDR3 runs 16 residues. CDR1 and CDR2 from the germline V gene are MGHRA and YSYEKL. Trimming took off 0 bases at V and 8 bases at J, with 17 bases between the two ends. The CDR3 DNA reads as TGCGCCAGCAGCCAAGACTTGATGGAGGGTTGGTATGAGCAGTTCTTC. Amino acid sequence: CASSQDLMEGWYEQFF.

The chain recombines TRBV19 with TRBJ2-7; D could derive from TRBD1 or TRBD2 (5 bases each). The germline V and J ends were trimmed by 0 bases and 2 bases, with 11 bases remaining between them. The CDR3 spans 15 residues. CDR1 is LNHDA, CDR2 SQIVND, per germline (reference sequence). CDR3 nucleotides: TGTGCCAGTAGTATAGATCGGGACCGTGCCTACGAGCAGTACTTC. This encodes CASSIDRDRAYEQYF.

The chain has TRBV7-9 and TRBJ2-5, with no clear D. The germline CDR1 and CDR2 sequences are SEHNR and FQNEAQ (reference sequence). The CDR3 sequence is 14 residues long. V was clipped by 1 base and J by 3 bases, with 9 bases between them. The CDR3 DNA is TGTGCCAGCAGCTTAGTTTTGGTGGAAGAGACCCAGTACTTC. It is translated as CASSLVLVEETQYF.

The chain is built from TRBV7-8 and TRBJ1-1, with D hard to call. Trimming left V 1 base short and J 2 bases short, with 5 bases between. Germline loops: CDR1 SGHVS, CDR2 FQNEAQ. This CDR3 is 13 amino acids long. The CDR3 here is CASSLVRNTEAFF. The CDR3 coding sequence is TGTGCCAGCAGCTTAGTCCGTAACACTGAAGCTTTCTTT.

The rearrangement links TRBV9 to TRBJ1-2; 7 bases match TRBD1. Germline CDR1 is SGDLS and CDR2 is YYNGEE. V gave up 3 bases and J gave up 7 bases; unmatched junction bases: 3. This CDR3 is built from 12 residues. This CDR3 is CASSDRGFGYTF. In DNA form, the CDR3 reads TGTGCCAGCAGCGACAGGGGATTTGGCTACACCTTC.

The chain recombines TRBV28 with TRBJ2-5; TRBD1 agrees at 11 bases. CDR3 length equals 15 residues. The junction had 3 bases not matched to a gene; V was cut back by 5 bases and J by 1 base. From germline, CDR1 is MDHEN and CDR2 SYDVKM. CDR3 sequence reads: CASSRGQGAQETQYF. In DNA form, the CDR3 reads TGTGCCAGCAGTAGAGGACAGGGGGCCCAAGAGACCCAGTACTTC.

The genes are TRBV6-5 and TRBJ2-3; D ambiguous. V lost 7 bases, J lost 5 bases, and 10 bases lay in between. The CDR3 is made up of 12 amino acids. Germline loops: CDR1 MNHEY, CDR2 SVGAGI. CDR3 loop: CASTPGGDTQYF. The CDR3 nucleotides read TGTGCCAGCACCCCTGGCGGAGATACGCAGTATTTT.

The chain recombines TRBV6-5 with TRBJ2-7; D is perhaps TRBD1 (6 bases). Trimming took off 2 bases at V and 2 bases at J, with 13 bases between the two ends. CDR3 size: 15 residues. Per germline, CDR1 MNHEY and CDR2 SVGAGI. Written as DNA, the CDR3 is TGTGCCAGCAGTTACGGGGGCGTGAATCCCTACGAGCAGTACTTC. Its protein is CASSYGGVNPYEQYF.

J is TRBJ1-4 and V is TRBV7-9, with 8 bases matching TRBD1. V shed 5 bases and J 8 bases; nucleotides not matched to a gene: 13. Germline V gene sequence: CDR1 SEHNR, CDR2 FQNEAQ (reference sequence). The CDR3 is 16 residues long. CDR3 residues: CASSPLRQGIWEKLFF. CDR3 nucleotide sequence: TGTGCCAGCAGCCCGTTACGACAGGGGATATGGGAAAAACTGTTTTTT. Full variable domain (rest looked up from reference TRBV7-9 and TRBJ1-4): DTGVSQNPRHKITKRGQNVTFRCDPISEHNRLYWYRQTLGQGPEFLTYFQNEAQLEKSRLLSDRFSAERPKGSFSTLEIQRTEQGDSAMYLCASSPLRQGIWEKLFFGSGTQLSVL.

The J gene is TRBJ2-3, the V gene TRBV9, with a weak D call TRBD1 (6 bases). This CDR3 has 16 residues. The V gene lost 4 bases and the J gene lost 1 base, with 16 bases spanning the gap. Germline V gives CDR1 SGDLS, CDR2 YYNGEE. The CDR3 DNA reads TGTGCCAGCAGCCAATTAGGGGACATCGGCACAGATACGCAGTATTTT. It specifies CASSQLGDIGTDTQYF.

The chain employs TRBV19 and TRBJ2-5, with D perhaps matching TRBD2 (5 bases). CDR1 LNHDA and CDR2 SQIVND come from the germline V gene (reference sequence). The CDR3 sequence is 16 residues long. V lost 3 bases and J 4 bases, leaving 18 bases between the germline ends. CDR3 nucleotide sequence: TGTGCCAGTAGTATTCAAGTCTCTAGCTCCTTAGAGACCCAGTACTTC. Translated, it gives CASSIQVSSSLETQYF.

This clone was found once. V and J are TRBV7-9 and TRBJ1-1; D remains unclear. CDR3 size: 14 residues. V lost 4 bases, J lost 6 bases, and 15 bases lay in between. Germline CDR1 and CDR2: SEHNR and FQNEAQ (reference sequence). Here the CDR3 reads CASSSWTAGAEAFF. DNA for the CDR3: TGTGCCAGCAGCTCATGGACCGCTGGAGCTGAAGCTTTCTTT.

The gene calls are TRBV11-2 and TRBJ1-1; D is undetermined. V was trimmed by 1 base and J by 1 base, leaving 7 bases between them. This CDR3 is 14 amino acids long. CDR1 is SGHAT and CDR2 is FQNNGV in the germline V gene. The CDR3 reads CASSLGQTNTEAFF. The CDR3 DNA sequence: TGTGCCAGCAGCTTAGGGCAAACGAACACTGAAGCTTTCTTT.

This clone was seen a handful of times. The J gene is TRBJ2-5, the V gene TRBV19; D is undetermined. Per germline, CDR1 LNHDA and CDR2 SQIVND (reference sequence). This CDR3 contains 13 residues. With 4 bases removed from V and 2 bases from J, the gap between germline ends came to 8 bases. The CDR3 is CASSTMTQETQYF. For the CDR3, the DNA is TGTGCCAGTAGTACAATGACTCAAGAGACCCAGTACTTC.

The chain recombines TRBV11-2 with TRBJ2-3, with TRBD2 matching over 11 bases. The CDR3 has 14 residues. Per germline, CDR1 SGHAT and CDR2 FQNNGV. Trimming at V came to 3 bases and at J to 5 bases, leaving 1 base not matched to a gene. CDR3 in DNA: TGTGCCAGCAGCTTGGGGACTAGCGGAGATACGCAGTATTTT. Protein sequence: CASSLGTSGDTQYF.

This chain joins TRBV4-1 and TRBJ2-7; either TRBD1 or TRBD2 may supply D (5 bases each). V shed 9 bases and J shed 3 bases, with 21 bases lying between them. Germline V CDR1 and CDR2: MGHRA, YSYEKL. The CDR3 length is 15 residues. The CDR3 spells CASGAGQGPHYEQYF. CDR3 nucleotide sequence: TGCGCCAGTGGGGCGGGTCAGGGACCCCACTACGAGCAGTACTTC.

This clone was picked up one time. The chain joins TRBV7-9 to TRBJ2-5; D might be TRBD1 or TRBD2, each matching 6 bases. In germline, CDR1 is SEHNR, CDR2 FQNEAQ (reference sequence). The ends were cut back, 3 bases at V and 9 bases at J, with 23 bases in the middle. This CDR3 comprises 16 residues. CDR3 region: CASSFPLGQRGGAQYF. CDR3 bases: TGTGCCAGCAGCTTCCCTTTAGGACAGCGCGGAGGGGCCCAGTACTTC.

V gene TRBV7-2 combines with J gene TRBJ2-5; possibly TRBD2 for D (5 bases). The CDR3 contains 14 residues. Deletions cut 0 bases from V and 4 bases from J, with 9 bases between. Per germline, CDR1 SGHTA and CDR2 FQGNSA. CDR3 DNA: TGTGCCAGCAGCTTAGCTTTGGGGAGAGAGACCCAGTACTTC. This gives the protein CASSLALGRETQYF.

The CDR3 sequence: CASNPTHSSYNEQFF. The CDR3 DNA is TGTGCCAGCAACCCGACTCATAGCTCCTACAATGAGCAGTTCTTC. V and J are TRBV7-2 and TRBJ2-1; D is unclear. Trimming removed 7 bases from V and 0 bases from J, with 13 bases in between. Looked up from germline, CDR1 is SGHTA and CDR2 is FQGNSA. CDR3 length equals 15 residues.

The table lists this clone with a few counts. The chain is built from TRBV7-9 and TRBJ2-7; perhaps TRBD1 as D (5 bases). Germline loops: CDR1 SEHNR, CDR2 FQNEAQ (reference sequence). The CDR3 contains 11 residues. V lost 6 bases and J lost 5, with 8 bases in between. CDR3 bases: TGTGCCAGCAGGCAGGGAAACGAGCAGTACTTC. It codes for CASRQGNEQYF.

The chain combines TRBV28 with TRBJ1-6; the match to TRBD1 covers 7 bases. This CDR3 region has 15 residues. The V and J ends lost 7 bases and 4 bases, in that order; junction bases with no gene match: 7. Germline CDR1 MDHEN, CDR2 SYDVKM. CDR3 protein: CASKPGGQYNSPLHF. The CDR3 bases are TGTGCCAGCAAACCCGGGGGACAGTATAATTCACCCCTCCACTTT.

This chain joins TRBV2 and TRBJ1-1; weak D call: TRBD1 (5 bases). Germline V gene lookup returns CDR1 SNHLY and CDR2 FYNNEI. The CDR3 runs to 14 residues. With 10 bases removed from V and 0 bases from J, the gap between germline ends came to 15 bases. CDR3 protein: CATDLGTLNTEAFF. DNA of the CDR3: TGTGCCACGGACCTCGGGACGCTGAACACTGAAGCTTTCTTT.

The chain joins TRBV27 to TRBJ2-7, with 14 bases that match TRBD2. The CDR3 is made up of 16 amino acids. Per germline, CDR1 MNHEY and CDR2 SMNVEV (reference sequence). V was pared by 6 bases and J by 5 bases, with 9 bases of the junction left unmatched. The CDR3 bases are TGTGCCAGCAGCACCCCGGGACTAGCGGGGGCAGACGAGCAGTACTTC. Amino acids: CASSTPGLAGADEQYF.

The rearrangement uses TRBV2 and TRBJ1-2, with a tentative D call TRBD1 (5 bases). This CDR3 spans 14 amino acids. V was pared by 2 bases and J by 4 bases, with 11 bases between. The germline gives CDR1 SNHLY, CDR2 FYNNEI. The CDR3 bases are TGTGCCAGCAGTGAATTGTACAGGATCTATGGCTACACCTTC. Its translation: CASSELYRIYGYTF.